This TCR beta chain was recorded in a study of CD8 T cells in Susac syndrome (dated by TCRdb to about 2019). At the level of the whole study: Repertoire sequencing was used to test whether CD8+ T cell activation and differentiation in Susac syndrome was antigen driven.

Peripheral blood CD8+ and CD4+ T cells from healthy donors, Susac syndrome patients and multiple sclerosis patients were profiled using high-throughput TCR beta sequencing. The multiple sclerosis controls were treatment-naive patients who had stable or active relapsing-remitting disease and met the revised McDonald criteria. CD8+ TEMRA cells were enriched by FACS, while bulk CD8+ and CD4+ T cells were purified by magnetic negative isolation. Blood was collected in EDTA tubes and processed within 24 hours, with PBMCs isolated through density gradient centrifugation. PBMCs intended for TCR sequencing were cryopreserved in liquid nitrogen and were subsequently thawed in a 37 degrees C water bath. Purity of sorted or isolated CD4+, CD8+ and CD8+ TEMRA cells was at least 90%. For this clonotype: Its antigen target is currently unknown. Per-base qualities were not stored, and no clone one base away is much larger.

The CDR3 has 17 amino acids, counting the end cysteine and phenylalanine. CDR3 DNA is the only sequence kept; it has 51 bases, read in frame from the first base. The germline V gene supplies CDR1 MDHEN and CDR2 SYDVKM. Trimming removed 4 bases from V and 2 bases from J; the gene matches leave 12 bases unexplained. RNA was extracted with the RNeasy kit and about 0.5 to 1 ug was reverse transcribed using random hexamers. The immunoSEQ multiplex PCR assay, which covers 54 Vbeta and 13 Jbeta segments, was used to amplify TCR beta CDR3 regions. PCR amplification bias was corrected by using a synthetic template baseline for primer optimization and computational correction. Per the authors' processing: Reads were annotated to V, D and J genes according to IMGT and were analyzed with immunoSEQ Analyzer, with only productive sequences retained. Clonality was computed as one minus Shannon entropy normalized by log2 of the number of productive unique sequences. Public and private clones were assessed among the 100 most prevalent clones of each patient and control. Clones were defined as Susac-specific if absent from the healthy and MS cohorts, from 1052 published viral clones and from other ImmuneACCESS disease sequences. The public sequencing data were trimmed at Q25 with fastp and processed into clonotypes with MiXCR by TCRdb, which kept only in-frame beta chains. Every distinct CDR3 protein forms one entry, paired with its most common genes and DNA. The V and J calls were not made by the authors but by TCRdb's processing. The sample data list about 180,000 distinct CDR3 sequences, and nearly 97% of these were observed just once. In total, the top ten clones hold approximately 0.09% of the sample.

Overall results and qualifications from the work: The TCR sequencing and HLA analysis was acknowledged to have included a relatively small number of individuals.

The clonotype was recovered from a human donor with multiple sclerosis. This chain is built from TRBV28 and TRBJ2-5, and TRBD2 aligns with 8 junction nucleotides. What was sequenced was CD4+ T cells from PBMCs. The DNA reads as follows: TGTGCCAGCAGTTCGTCAACCCCCACTAGCGGACAAGAGACCCAGTACTTC. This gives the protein CASSSSTPTSGQETQYF. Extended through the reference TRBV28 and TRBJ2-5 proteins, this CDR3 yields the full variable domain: DVKVTQSSRYLVKRTGEKVFLECVQDMDHENMFWYRQDPGLGLRLIYFSYDVKMKEKGDIPEGYSVSREKKERFSLILESASTNQTSMYLCASSSSTPTSGQETQYFGPGTRLLVL.